The T cell receptor (beta chain) described here comes from a study of blood T cell repertoires in COVID-19. The wider study: Specimens from acute and convalescent COVID-19 originated in the United States, Italy and Spain.

The CDR3 covers 17 residues. Germline V CDR1 and CDR2: MGHRA, YSYEKL. Between the trimmed V and J ends, which lost 0 bases and 11 bases, there was a span of 22 bases. TCRdb keeps only in-frame clones here, not all; method: immunoSEQ multiplex PCR. The sample has about 130,000 clones; 86% are singletons. The genes are TRBV4-1 and TRBJ1-4; no clear D gene. This receptor was identified in a woman in her 50s who had recovered from COVID-19. The specimen sequenced was PBMCs or T cells enriched from blood (not recorded which). CDR3: CASSQDTLATERHKLFF. The CDR3 bases are TGCGCCAGCAGCCAAGATACGTTAGCGACCGAGCGGCACAAACTGTTTTTT.